This TCR beta chain was observed in a study of CD8+ T cells in alopecia areata. Investigators isolated RNA and reverse transcribed it into cDNA to act as the sequencing template. Profiling relied on immunoSEQ multiplex PCR, and the TCRdb table lists in-frame clones only, not all of them. Of more than 150,000 clones listed, 40% to 65% are singletons. Trimming shortened V by 6 bases and J by 9 bases, and 12 bases separated the two germline ends. CDR1 is SGHAT, CDR2 FQNNGV, per germline. This CDR3 is 12 amino acids long. The treatment was: oral pan-JAK inhibitor, 5-10 mg twice daily. This chain connects TRBV11-2 to TRBJ2-1, with a possible D match to TRBD2 (6 bases). The source of this sequence is a human donor with alopecia areata. The sample in question was CD8+ T cells sorted from blood, obtained at roughly week 53, from a patient treated with tofacitinib. This CDR3 is CASSFQGGEQFF. The CDR3 nucleotides read TGTGCCAGCAGTTTCCAGGGAGGTGAGCAGTTCTTC.